What follows are 14 T cell receptor beta chains derived from one specimen sequenced in a study of breast tumors, draining lymph nodes, adjacent tissues. MiXCR, applied by TCRdb to the multiplex PCR reads, yields one record per CDR3 protein. The sample records over 250,000 distinct CDR3 sequences, over 30% being singletons. The lymph nodes were axillary draining lymph nodes from breast cancer patients. The source material was axillary lymph node tissue. The receptors come from a female donor with breast cancer. Some clones in this sample may be carry-over from other donors' samples.

At least ten counts were recorded for this clonotype. This sequence joins TRBV29-1 and TRBJ1-2; 7 bases map to TRBD1. Germline CDR1 and CDR2: SQVTM and ANQGSEA. The J segment lost 4 bases and the V segment lost 2 bases, leaving 4 bases of the junction unmatched. The CDR3 is made up of 13 amino acids. The CDR3 here is CSVEPGQSYGYTF. As DNA, the CDR3 is TGCAGCGTTGAACCGGGACAGAGCTATGGCTACACCTTC.

The CDR3 nucleotides are TGTGCCAGCAGTACCCGGCGGAGGAACACCGGGGAGCTGTTTTTT. Amino acids: CASSTRRRNTGELFF. V usage is TRBV12-3 or TRBV12-4 and J usage is TRBJ2-2; no clear D. The V and J ends lost 5 bases and 1 base respectively, with 11 bases between them. This CDR3 has 15 residues.

This rearrangement joins TRBV20-1 to TRBJ2-3; no clear D gene. The CDR3 runs 8 residues. The ends were cut back, 2 bases at V and 11 bases at J, with 2 bases in the middle. The germline CDR1 and CDR2 sequences are DFQATT and SNEGSKA (reference sequence). Here the CDR3 DNA reads TGCAGTGCTAGAATGCAGTATTTT. Encoded protein: CSARMQYF.

V usage is TRBV20-1 and J usage is TRBJ2-1; 8 positions match TRBD2. Germline lookup yields CDR1 DFQATT and CDR2 SNEGSKA (reference sequence). The CDR3 has 14 amino acids. Trimming cost V 4 bases and J 10 bases; bases outside gene matches: 12. The CDR3 coding sequence is TGCAGTGCTACGGGACTAGGACCTTCGTCGGAGCAGTTCTTC. It encodes CSATGLGPSSEQFF.

Points on this clonotype: The DNA is left out, because the CDR3 cannot be placed on it with certainty; the CDR3 is given as TCRdb lists it. The V and J genes are TRBV20-1 and TRBJ2-2; the D segment call TRBD1 is taken from the table without a DNA check. The CDR3 spans 23 amino acids, including both terminal residues. Germline V gene sequence: CDR1 DFQATT, CDR2 SNEGSKA (reference sequence). This CDR3 is CSARDRDDFYEQYFGPGTRELFF.

The CDR3 bases are TGTGCCACCAGAGAGTGGCTAGCGGGAGATGGGACAGATACGCAGTATTTT. Its protein is CATREWLAGDGTDTQYF. This chain uses TRBV5-5 with TRBJ2-3, with 10 bases identical to TRBD2. Germline V gene data show CDR1 as SGHKS and CDR2 as YYEKEE (reference sequence). This CDR3 region has 17 residues. V shed 9 bases, J shed 3 bases, and the junction held 16 bases outside the gene matches.

The rearrangement links TRBV29-1 to TRBJ2-6; 8 bases match TRBD1. There are 17 residues in the CDR3. Germline-derived CDR1 and CDR2 are SQVTM and ANQGSEA. The V and J ends lost 6 bases and 3 bases, in that order; junction bases with no gene match: 13. CDR3 residues: CSVVPQAGGGGANVLTF. In DNA form, the CDR3 reads TGCAGCGTAGTCCCCCAGGCAGGGGGCGGTGGGGCCAACGTCCTGACTTTC.

This clonotype appeared a few times. The chain joins TRBV6-5 to TRBJ2-1; 14 nucleotides line up with TRBD2. The CDR3 extends over 18 amino acids. Germline V gene data show CDR1 as MNHEY and CDR2 as SVGAGI. Germline trimming cut 2 bases from V and 3 bases from J; bases unmatched to any gene: 6. CDR3 region: CASSYPTSGRADYNEQFF. The CDR3 DNA is TGTGCCAGCAGTTACCCGACTAGCGGGAGGGCCGACTACAATGAGCAGTTCTTC.

Details on this clonotype: A much larger clone is a single base away; this may be a read error. This rearrangement joins TRBV14 to TRBJ2-1, with D uncertain. This CDR3 spans 16 amino acids. Germline V lookup: CDR1 SGHDN, CDR2 FVKESK. V was clipped by 1 base and J by 0 bases, with 10 bases between them. The CDR3 sequence: CASSQGLGFSYNEQFF. CDR3 nucleotides: TGTGCCAGCAGCCAAGGTCTCGGTTTCTCCTACAATGAGCAGTTCTTC.

In this sample, this clonotype turned up many times. V and J are TRBV11-2 and TRBJ2-1; either TRBD1 or TRBD2 may supply D (5 bases each). The V gene's germline CDR1 is SGHAT and CDR2 FQNNGV. This CDR3 spans 15 amino acids. The V end lost 1 base, the J end lost 2 bases, and 9 bases lay between the germline ends. CDR3 region: CASSLGGSPYNEQFF. CDR3 DNA: TGTGCCAGCAGCTTAGGGGGGTCACCCTACAATGAGCAGTTCTTC.

This chain joins TRBV15 and TRBJ1-4, with a possible D match to TRBD1 (6 bases). This CDR3 has 16 residues. The V end lost 3 bases, the J end lost 8 bases, and 19 bases lay between the germline ends. Germline CDR1 LNHNV, CDR2 YYDKDF (reference sequence). Written as DNA, the CDR3 is TGTGCCACCAGCAGCGAGGGGGGCTACGGAGGGGAAAAACTGTTTTTT. This sequence encodes CATSSEGGYGGEKLFF. The complete variable domain, with remaining parts taken from reference TRBV15 and TRBJ1-4, reads DAMVIQNPRYQVTQFGKPVTLSCSQTLNHNVMYWYQQKSSQAPKLLFHYYDKDFNNEADTPDNFQSRRPNTSFCFLDIRSPGLGDTAMYLCATSSEGGYGGEKLFFGSGTQLSVL.

This clonotype has a handful of counts. The chain uses TRBV19 and TRBJ2-4; 7 bases are shared with TRBD1. The CDR3 runs to 16 residues. Germline V gene lookup returns CDR1 LNHDA and CDR2 SQIVND (reference sequence). Germline trimming cut 6 bases from V and 0 bases from J; bases unmatched to any gene: 8. The CDR3 sequence is CASSQGGRLAKNIQYF. The CDR3 region has the DNA TGTGCCAGTAGCCAAGGGGGCCGACTAGCCAAAAACATTCAGTACTTC.

This clonotype was observed a few times. This may be a read error: a much more frequent sequence differs by one nucleotide. The rearrangement links TRBV7-2 to TRBJ1-4, with 7 bases identical to TRBD1. The CDR3 runs to 15 residues. From germline, CDR1 is SGHTA and CDR2 FQGNSA. V dropped 4 bases and J dropped 10; count of bases not matched to a gene: 12. The CDR3 DNA reads as TGTGCCAGCAGCTCATCACAGGGGCTTGATGGAAAACTGTTTTTT. This sequence encodes CASSSSQGLDGKLFF.

In this sample, this clonotype turned up many times. V gene TRBV7-9 combines with J gene TRBJ2-7; 7 nucleotides align to TRBD1. V lost 1 base and J lost 4; bases outside the gene matches: 1. The length of the CDR3 is 13 residues. CDR1 is SEHNR, CDR2 FQNEAQ, per germline (reference sequence). The DNA of the CDR3 is TGTGCCAGCAGCTTAGAGGGACAGTACGAGCAGTACTTC. It codes for CASSLEGQYEQYF.